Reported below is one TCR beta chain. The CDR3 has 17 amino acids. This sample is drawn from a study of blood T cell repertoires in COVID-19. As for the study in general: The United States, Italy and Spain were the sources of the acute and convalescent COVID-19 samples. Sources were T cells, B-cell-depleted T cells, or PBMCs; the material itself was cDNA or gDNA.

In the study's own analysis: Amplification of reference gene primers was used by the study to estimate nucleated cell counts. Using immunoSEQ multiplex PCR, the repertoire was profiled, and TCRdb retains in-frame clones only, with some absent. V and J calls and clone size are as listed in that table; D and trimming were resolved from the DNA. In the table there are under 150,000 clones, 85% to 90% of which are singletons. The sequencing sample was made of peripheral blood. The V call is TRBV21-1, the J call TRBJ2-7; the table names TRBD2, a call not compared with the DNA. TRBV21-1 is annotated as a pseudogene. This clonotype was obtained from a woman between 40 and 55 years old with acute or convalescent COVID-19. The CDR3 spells CASSKGRTSGPSYEQYF. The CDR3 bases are TGTGCCAGCAGCAAAGGGAGGACTAGCGGGCCCTCCTACGAGCAGTACTTC.